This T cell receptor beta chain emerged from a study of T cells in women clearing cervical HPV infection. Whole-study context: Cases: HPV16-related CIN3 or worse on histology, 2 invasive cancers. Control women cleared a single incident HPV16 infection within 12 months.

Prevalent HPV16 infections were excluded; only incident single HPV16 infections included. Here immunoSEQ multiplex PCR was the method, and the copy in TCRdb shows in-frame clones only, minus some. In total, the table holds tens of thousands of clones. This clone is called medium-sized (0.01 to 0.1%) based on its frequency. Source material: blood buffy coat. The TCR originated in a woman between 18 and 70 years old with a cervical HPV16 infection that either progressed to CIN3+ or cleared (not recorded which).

This CDR3 is CSVPTGWGNTDTQYF. Partial CDR3 DNA: TGCAGCGTACCTACAGGGTGGGGGAACACAGATACG. The chain carries TRBV29-1 and TRBJ2-3; possibly TRBD1 for D (6 bases). The CDR3 end falls 3 residues outside the read, so it is completed with the germline J gene. Germline values: CDR1 SQVTM, CDR2 ANQGSEA. V was clipped by 6 bases and J by 2 bases, with 18 bases between them. This CDR3 has 15 residues.